The next 27 T cell receptor beta chains were all read from a single sample in a study of blood T cells in healthy people across ages. Alongside a J-beta primer mix, a sample-barcoded 5' primer served in a second PCR lasting about 7 to 11 cycles. TCRdb recomputed calls from the 5' RACE reads with MiXCR, one row per CDR3 protein. The sample shows roughly 1,500,000 distinct CDR3 sequences, about 43% of them seen only once. The source material was blood. These TCRs come from a woman under 30 in good health.

The V gene is TRBV6-2 or TRBV6-3, the J gene TRBJ2-1; maybe TRBD2 (6 bases). In germline, CDR1 is MNHEY, CDR2 SVGEGT. Trimming pared 7 bases from V and 10 bases from J, leaving 17 bases between. The length of the CDR3 is 13 residues. The CDR3 sequence is CASNGLAPTEQFF. The CDR3, as DNA: TGTGCCAGCAATGGGCTAGCGCCAACCGAGCAGTTCTTC.

CDR3: CASSQLGERYNEQFF. The DNA of the CDR3 is TGTGCCAGCAGCCAGCTAGGGGAGAGATACAATGAGCAGTTCTTC. The chain employs TRBV14 and TRBJ2-1; D may correspond to TRBD1 or TRBD2 (5 bases each). This CDR3 is built from 15 residues. Trimming stripped 3 bases from V and 4 bases from J, with 13 bases between. Per germline, CDR1 SGHDN and CDR2 FVKESK. The complete variable domain, with remaining parts taken from reference TRBV14 and TRBJ2-1, reads EAGVTQFPSHSVIEKGQTVTLRCDPISGHDNLYWYRRVMGKEIKFLLHFVKESKQDESGMPNNRFLAERTGGTYSTLKVQPAELEDSGVYFCASSQLGERYNEQFFGPGTRLTVL.

The chain uses TRBV9 and TRBJ1-1, with D uncertain. Germline-derived CDR1 and CDR2 are SGDLS and YYNGEE. V was cut by 0 bases and J by 2 bases, with 11 bases left in between. The CDR3 runs 15 residues. The CDR3 protein is CASSVGGNLNTEAFF. CDR3 nucleotides: TGTGCCAGCAGCGTAGGCGGGAACTTAAACACTGAAGCTTTCTTT.

CDR3 DNA: TGCGCCAGCAGCTTGGCCGGGAATGGCAATCAGCCCCAGCATTTT. Its protein product is CASSLAGNGNQPQHF. This chain connects TRBV5-1 to TRBJ1-5; D remains ambiguous. Trimming shortened V by 0 bases and J by 2 bases, and 9 bases separated the two germline ends. The CDR3 has 15 amino acids. Germline lookup yields CDR1 SGHRS and CDR2 YFSETQ.

The gene calls are TRBV7-2 and TRBJ1-5, with D possibly being TRBD1 (6 bases). Germline CDR1 and CDR2: SGHTA and FQGNSA. Trimming removed 5 bases at V and 4 bases at J, with 15 bases between. The CDR3 runs 15 residues. CDR3 residues: CASSLSPQGNQPQHF. The CDR3 region has the DNA TGTGCCAGCAGCCTCAGCCCCCAGGGGAATCAGCCCCAGCATTTT.

The chain uses TRBV3-1 and TRBJ2-5, with 7 bases matching TRBD2. Per the germline V gene, CDR1 is LGHDT and CDR2 is YNNKEL (reference sequence). The CDR3 is 14 amino acids. Losses at the gene ends were 0 bases for V and 6 bases for J; bases not matched to a gene: 4. The CDR3 protein is CASSQDTGGKTQYF. CDR3 nucleotide sequence: TGTGCCAGCAGCCAAGATACCGGGGGGAAGACCCAGTACTTC.

This clonotype showed up just a few times. A junction end diverges from the germline sequence, so it may reflect a read error. This chain uses TRBV15 with TRBJ1-1, with 7 nucleotides matching TRBD1. Germline V gene lookup returns CDR1 LNHNV and CDR2 YYDKDF (reference sequence). The CDR3 sequence is 15 residues long. CDR3 DNA sequence: TGTGCCACCAGCACTCCCCGACAGGGCGCCACTGAGGCTTTCTTT. This sequence encodes CATSTPRQGATEAFF. The variable domain in full, with the rest retrieved from reference TRBV15 and TRBJ1-1, is DAMVIQNPRYQVTQFGKPVTLSCSQTLNHNVMYWYQQKSSQAPKLLFHYYDKDFNNEADTPDNFQSRRPNTSFCFLDIRSPGLGDTAMYLCATSTPRQGATEAFFGQGTRLTVV.

The CDR3 DNA sequence: TGCAGTGCTAGTGGTAGCGGAGCCTACAATGAGCAGTACTTC. Its protein is CSASGSGAYNEQYF. The rearrangement uses TRBV20-1 and TRBJ2-1; D possibly corresponds to TRBD2 (6 bases). The J call could be wrong; TRBJ2-7 is a better fit for the DNA end. CDR1 and CDR2 (germline): DFQATT, SNEGSKA (reference sequence). This CDR3 spans 14 amino acids.

This clonotype was picked up a small number of times. The chain couples TRBV6-5 to TRBJ1-1; maybe TRBD1 (6 bases). The CDR3 length is 13 residues. Germline CDR1 MNHEY, CDR2 SVGAGI. Trimming pared 7 bases from V and 6 bases from J, leaving 15 bases between. CDR3 loop: CASKGGPTAEAFF. The CDR3 DNA reads as TGTGCCAGCAAGGGGGGGCCCACAGCTGAAGCTTTCTTT.

This clonotype has just a few counts. The rearrangement uses TRBV20-1 and TRBJ2-3, with D perhaps given as TRBD1 or TRBD2 (5 bases each). Per the germline V gene, CDR1 is DFQATT and CDR2 is SNEGSKA (reference sequence). V lost 6 bases and J 1 base, leaving 14 bases between the germline ends. This CDR3 is built from 14 residues. The CDR3 DNA follows: TGCAGTGCCCGGGGCTACGAGGGCACAGATACGCAGTATTTT. This encodes CSARGYEGTDTQYF.

The V gene is TRBV5-1, the J gene TRBJ2-1, with D hard to call. Trimming left V 1 base short and J 4 bases short, with 21 bases between. CDR1 and CDR2 from the germline V gene are SGHRS and YFSETQ. The length of the CDR3 is 18 residues. The CDR3 sequence is CASSLNEGIATRYNEQFF. In DNA form, the CDR3 reads TGCGCCAGCAGCTTGAATGAAGGGATCGCGACCCGTTACAATGAGCAGTTCTTC.

V usage is TRBV14 and J usage is TRBJ1-2; 7 nucleotides agree with TRBD1. This CDR3 has 16 amino acids. CDR1 is SGHDN and CDR2 is FVKESK in the germline V gene. V trimming: 0 bases; J trimming: 4 bases; junction bases outside the gene matches: 8. Here the CDR3 DNA reads TGTGCCAGCAGCCAAGACCTTACGGACAGGATCTATGGCTACACCTTC. It yields the protein CASSQDLTDRIYGYTF.

This clonotype has a handful of counts. The DNA for the CDR3 is TGCGCCAGCAAACGGACGGCCTTCTCCTACGAGCAGTACTTC. This encodes CASKRTAFSYEQYF. The gene calls are TRBV4-1 and TRBJ2-7; D is uncertain. The V gene lost 7 bases and the J gene lost 0 bases, with 13 bases spanning the gap. Germline V CDR1 and CDR2: MGHRA, YSYEKL. There are 14 residues in the CDR3.

The gene calls are TRBV6-5 and TRBJ2-1; tentatively, D is TRBD1 (6 bases). Germline loops: CDR1 MNHEY, CDR2 SVGAGI. This CDR3 region has 16 residues. Trimming left V 4 bases short and J 6 bases short, with 19 bases between. CDR3 coding DNA: TGTGCCAGCAGTTGGGCCAGGGGAATAGTTCTCAATGAGCAGTTCTTC. Protein: CASSWARGIVLNEQFF.

In its sample, this clonotype was seen a few times. The chain recombines TRBV20-1 with TRBJ2-1; D is undetermined. V was trimmed by 5 bases and J by 9 bases, leaving 11 bases between them. Germline loops: CDR1 DFQATT, CDR2 SNEGSKA (reference sequence). The CDR3 consists of 11 residues. The CDR3 reads CSAYTELEQFF. The CDR3 DNA follows: TGCAGTGCTTATACTGAACTTGAGCAGTTCTTC.

CDR3 residues: CSARVWALASYEQYF. The DNA of the CDR3 is TGCAGTGCTAGAGTTTGGGCGTTGGCCTCCTACGAGCAGTACTTC. This rearrangement joins TRBV20-1 to TRBJ2-7; D is unclear. The CDR3 totals 15 residues. CDR1 is DFQATT, CDR2 SNEGSKA, per germline (reference sequence). V lost 1 base, J lost 0 bases, and 13 bases lay in between.

The chain joins TRBV30 to TRBJ1-6, with a possible D match to TRBD1 (5 bases). The germline gives CDR1 GTSNPN, CDR2 SVGIG (reference sequence). The germline V and J ends were trimmed by 2 bases and 18 bases, with 14 bases remaining between them. This CDR3 has 11 amino acids. CDR3 sequence (DNA): TGTGCCTGGAGTCCTGGGGGGGACCACCACTTT. Amino acids: CAWSPGGDHHF.

This clonotype was detected only a few times. This rearrangement joins TRBV12-3 or TRBV12-4 to TRBJ2-5, with 10 bases aligning to TRBD2. Germline trimming cut 1 base from V and 2 bases from J; bases unmatched to any gene: 4. The CDR3 is 16 residues long. In nucleotides, the CDR3 is TGTGCCAGCAGTTTAGGGCTAGCGGGGGAACAAGAGACCCAGTACTTC. It yields the protein CASSLGLAGEQETQYF.

The gene calls are TRBV20-1 and TRBJ1-1, with D maybe TRBD1 (5 bases). The CDR3 has 15 residues. Trimming pared 1 base from V and 1 base from J, leaving 13 bases between. Germline-derived CDR1 and CDR2 are DFQATT and SNEGSKA (reference sequence). The CDR3 loop reads CSARVLKRGNTEAFF. CDR3 sequence (DNA): TGCAGTGCTAGAGTCCTAAAAAGGGGGAACACTGAAGCTTTCTTT.

This clonotype was seen ten or more times. The chain uses TRBV28 and TRBJ2-7; 9 bases are a match to TRBD1. The CDR3 is made up of 14 amino acids. Germline V gene lookup returns CDR1 MDHEN and CDR2 SYDVKM. The J segment lost 3 bases and the V segment lost 3 bases, leaving 3 bases of the junction unmatched. The CDR3 protein is CASSLRQGDYEQYF. In DNA form, the CDR3 reads TGTGCCAGCAGTTTGAGACAGGGGGACTACGAGCAGTACTTC.

The genes are TRBV6-5 and TRBJ1-2; TRBD1 is a possible D gene (5 bases). Deletions cut 6 bases from V and 8 bases from J, with 22 bases between. Germline assignment: CDR1 MNHEY and CDR2 SVGAGI. The CDR3 totals 15 residues. The CDR3 here is CASSPGDFFLRGYTF. Here the CDR3 DNA reads TGTGCCAGCAGCCCCGGGGACTTCTTCCTGAGGGGCTACACCTTC.

A note on this clonotype: Since a much larger clone is just one base distant, this may be a read error. The J gene is TRBJ2-1, the V gene TRBV4-1, with 10 bases fitting TRBD2. From germline, CDR1 is MGHRA and CDR2 YSYEKL. This CDR3 contains 16 residues. Trimming at V came to 3 bases and at J to 10 bases, leaving 12 bases not matched to a gene. In nucleotides, the CDR3 is TGCGCCAGCAGCCATAGGCCGACTAGCGGGCCCTACGAGCAGTTCTTC. Protein: CASSHRPTSGPYEQFF.

This chain connects TRBV12-3 or TRBV12-4 to TRBJ1-2; D may be TRBD1 (5 bases). V was cut by 7 bases and J by 5 bases, with 11 bases left in between. The CDR3 extends over 12 amino acids. CDR3 nucleotide sequence: TGTGCCAGCAACACGGGGCGTTATGGCTACACCTTC. Its translation is CASNTGRYGYTF.

The DNA of the CDR3 is TGCAGTGCGGTGGGGGGTCTGGGGGAGACCCAGTACTTC. It is translated as CSAVGGLGETQYF. The gene calls are TRBV20-1 and TRBJ2-5; D possibly corresponds to TRBD2 (6 bases). Trimming left V 6 bases short and J 5 bases short, with 16 bases between. The CDR3 sequence is 13 residues long. Germline CDR1 reads DFQATT; CDR2 reads SNEGSKA (reference sequence).

A few counts support this clonotype. In nucleotides, the CDR3 is TGTGCCAGCAGCAAAGGGAGGGAATATAATTCACCCCTCCACTTT. Its translation is CASSKGREYNSPLHF. The chain couples TRBV21-1 to TRBJ1-6. TRBV21-1 is a listed pseudogene. The CDR3 runs to 15 residues.

The gene calls are TRBV4-2 and TRBJ2-1; tentative D call: TRBD2 (6 bases). The CDR3 is 15 amino acids. With 6 bases removed from V and 6 bases from J, the gap between germline ends came to 18 bases. Germline loops: CDR1 LGHNA, CDR2 YNFKEQ. The CDR3 region has the DNA TGTGCCAGCAGTACACTAGCAGGGCTGGGCAATGAGCAGTTCTTC. The encoded protein is CASSTLAGLGNEQFF.

This rearrangement joins TRBV7-8 to TRBJ2-3; D is undetermined. CDR1 SGHVS and CDR2 FQNEAQ come from the germline V gene. This CDR3 is built from 15 residues. V gave up 1 base and J gave up 2 bases, with 10 bases separating them. DNA for the CDR3: TGTGCCAGCAGCTTAGAGAACGTCTTCACAGATACGCAGTATTTT. Translating gives CASSLENVFTDTQYF.